The 30 T cell receptor beta chains listed next were all sequenced from one sample in a study of T-cell reconstitution after alpha-beta-depleted transplantation in children. Unique molecular identifiers were used in preparing the TCRbeta library. MiXCR, applied by TCRdb to the PCR reads, yields one record per CDR3 protein. Of a few hundred thousand distinct CDR3 sequences in the sample, approximately 23% were seen once. Sequences were derived from PBMCs, mostly from graft donor cells, sampled 180 days after TCRalphabeta/CD19-depleted stem cell transplant. The receptor set was obtained from a male patient aged 10 to 17 who had a stem cell transplant for acute lymphoblastic leukemia, so the T cells may come from the graft donor.

The CDR3 is CASSLRAQTGKSYEQYF. The CDR3 DNA reads as TGTGCCAGCAGTTTAAGAGCCCAGACAGGGAAGTCCTACGAGCAGTACTTC. This chain joins TRBV28 and TRBJ2-7; 7 positions match TRBD1. Looked up from germline, CDR1 is MDHEN and CDR2 is SYDVKM. J gave up 1 base and V 2 bases, and 11 bases lay outside the gene matches. This CDR3 contains 17 residues.

This clonotype came up a few times. The rearrangement links TRBV18 to TRBJ1-1; 9 nucleotides line up with TRBD1. This CDR3 spans 15 amino acids. Unmatched junction bases numbered 4, after V lost 4 bases and J lost 1 base. The germline CDR1 and CDR2 sequences are KGHSH and LQKENI. This chain's CDR3 is CASSLDRGWNTEAFF. The DNA of the CDR3 is TGTGCCAGCTCACTGGACAGGGGTTGGAACACTGAAGCTTTCTTT.

This chain connects TRBV29-1 to TRBJ1-1; TRBD1 might be the D (6 bases). Trimming left V 2 bases short and J 4 bases short, with 8 bases between. CDR1 and CDR2 from the germline V gene are SQVTM and ANQGSEA. The CDR3 covers 12 residues. The DNA of the CDR3 is TGCAGCGTTGAACCCAGGGGCACTGAAGCTTTCTTT. Its translation is CSVEPRGTEAFF.

This clonotype has more than one count but fewer than ten. The chain joins TRBV4-2 to TRBJ1-2; TRBD1 agrees at 7 bases. CDR1 and CDR2 (germline): LGHNA, YNFKEQ. This CDR3 has 15 amino acids. V lost 6 bases, J lost 2 bases, and 9 bases stayed unmatched. The CDR3 sequence is CASRPRQGLNYGYTF. In nucleotides, the CDR3 is TGTGCCAGCAGACCCAGACAGGGTCTCAACTATGGCTACACCTTC.

The chain links TRBV7-9 to TRBJ2-3; 8 nucleotides align to TRBD2. The CDR3 sequence is 16 residues long. Looked up from germline, CDR1 is SEHNR and CDR2 is FQNEAQ (reference sequence). Trimming removed 4 bases from V and 2 bases from J; junction bases left unmatched: 8. The CDR3 region is CASSSLRGRPTDTQYF. In nucleotides, the CDR3 is TGTGCCAGCAGCTCCCTCCGCGGGAGGCCCACAGATACGCAGTATTTT.

The V gene is TRBV27, the J gene TRBJ1-2, with D perhaps TRBD1 (5 bases). CDR1 is MNHEY, CDR2 SMNVEV, per germline (reference sequence). V was clipped by 3 bases and J by 4 bases, with 15 bases between them. The CDR3 length is 15 residues. The CDR3 loop reads CASSLMEGTAYGYTF. The CDR3 nucleotides are TGTGCCAGCAGTTTGATGGAGGGGACGGCCTATGGCTACACCTTC.

The chain uses TRBV7-2 and TRBJ2-3, with 8 bases aligning to TRBD1. Germline V gene data show CDR1 as SGHTA and CDR2 as FQGNSA. CDR3 length: 15 amino acids. The junction had 4 bases not matched to a gene; V was cut back by 3 bases and J by 2 bases. The CDR3 here is CASSFWDRSTDTQYF. CDR3 DNA sequence: TGTGCCAGCAGCTTTTGGGACAGGTCCACAGATACGCAGTATTTT.

The chain joins TRBV10-3 to TRBJ2-7; D is uncertain. Trimming stripped 8 bases from V and 5 bases from J, with 7 bases between. The CDR3 has 10 residues. Per germline, CDR1 ENHRY and CDR2 SYGVKD. Here the CDR3 reads CAIGRDEQYF. DNA for the CDR3: TGTGCCATCGGGCGCGACGAGCAGTACTTC.

The J gene is TRBJ2-3, the V gene TRBV5-1; 10 bases line up with TRBD2. CDR3 length: 19 amino acids. V trimming: 2 bases; J trimming: 2 bases; junction bases outside the gene matches: 14. Germline V gives CDR1 SGHRS, CDR2 YFSETQ. CDR3 bases: TGCGCCAGCAGCTTTCTCCCGGCTAGCGGGAGTGGGGACACAGATACGCAGTATTTT. Translated: CASSFLPASGSGDTDTQYF.

The chain recombines TRBV9 with TRBJ2-7, with TRBD1 identical over 8 bases. The junction had 19 bases not matched to a gene; V was cut back by 3 bases and J by 2 bases. From germline, CDR1 is SGDLS and CDR2 YYNGEE. The CDR3 totals 19 residues. CDR3 DNA sequence: TGTGCCAGCAGCGCCCCCGCTGACAGGGGAACCTTCCCTCCCTACGAGCAGTACTTC. Protein: CASSAPADRGTFPPYEQYF.

The sample holds a few counts of this clonotype. The chain employs TRBV11-1 and TRBJ2-1; possible D gene TRBD2, 5 bases. V lost 4 bases to trimming and J lost 2 bases, with 18 bases between them. Germline CDR1 is SGHAT and CDR2 is FQDESV (reference sequence). CDR3 size: 17 residues. The CDR3 is CASSSPLAGSPYNEQFF. CDR3 coding DNA: TGTGCCAGCAGCTCCCCCCTCGCGGGCTCCCCCTACAATGAGCAGTTCTTC.

The chain has TRBV6-1 and TRBJ2-7; D assignment may be TRBD1 or TRBD2 (5 bases each). This CDR3 is built from 15 residues. Between the trimmed V and J ends, which lost 5 bases and 2 bases, there was a span of 16 bases. Germline V gene data show CDR1 as MNHNS and CDR2 as SASEGT. DNA for the CDR3: TGTGCCAGCAGTCCCGGGACCGTGAGGACCTACGAGCAGTACTTC. Translated, it gives CASSPGTVRTYEQYF.

This chain links TRBV15 with TRBJ2-3; 10 nucleotides align to TRBD2. Germline V gene lookup returns CDR1 LNHNV and CDR2 YYDKDF (reference sequence). The CDR3 is made up of 16 amino acids. Unmatched junction bases numbered 5, after V lost 4 bases and J lost 1 base. CDR3 DNA: TGTGCCACCAGCACCCTAGCGGGAGAGGGCACAGATACGCAGTATTTT. This translates into CATSTLAGEGTDTQYF.

There are a few counts of this clonotype. The chain employs TRBV7-9 and TRBJ2-1; TRBD2 aligns across 7 bases. Germline V gene data show CDR1 as SEHNR and CDR2 as FQNEAQ (reference sequence). This CDR3 contains 14 residues. J was trimmed by 9 bases and V by 5 bases; bases with no gene match: 10. The CDR3 reads CASSGDYWGGEQFF. Here the CDR3 DNA reads TGTGCCAGCAGCGGGGACTATTGGGGGGGTGAGCAGTTCTTC.

The chain has TRBV21-1 and TRBJ1-5; the D call in the table, TRBD1, was not verified against the DNA. TRBV21-1 counts as a pseudogene. The length of the CDR3 is 16 residues. CDR3 protein: CASSFHRALSNQPQHF. CDR3 nucleotide sequence: TGTGCCAGCAGCTTCCACAGGGCTCTGAGCAATCAGCCCCAGCATTTT.

This clonotype was seen repeatedly, ten times or more. Germline and junction disagree at one end, which may indicate a read error. The chain employs TRBV12-3 or TRBV12-4 and TRBJ1-2; D possibly corresponds to TRBD1 (5 bases). The CDR3 has 13 amino acids. CDR3 in amino acids: CASSLRQGYGYTF. In DNA form, the CDR3 reads TGCGCCAGCAGCTTGAGGCAGGGCTATGGCTACACCTTC.

In this sample, this clonotype turned up many times. The V gene is TRBV7-6, the J gene TRBJ2-1; 11 bases match TRBD2. V was clipped by 2 bases and J by 7 bases; unmatched bases: 16. The CDR3 covers 19 residues. CDR1 SGHVS and CDR2 FNYEAQ come from the germline V gene. The CDR3 DNA sequence: TGTGCCAGCAGCTTACTGGGACTAGCGGCAATAGGGTCGGGGAATGAGCAGTTCTTC. It encodes CASSLLGLAAIGSGNEQFF. The full variable domain, with the rest looked up from reference TRBV7-6 and TRBJ2-1, is GAGVSQSPRYKVTKRGQDVALRCDPISGHVSLYWYRQALGQGPEFLTYFNYEAQQDKSGLPNDRFSAERPEGSISTLTIQRTEQRDSAMYRCASSLLGLAAIGSGNEQFFGPGTRLTVL.

The chain has TRBV4-1 and TRBJ1-2; D ambiguous. Germline V gene lookup returns CDR1 MGHRA and CDR2 YSYEKL. The CDR3 totals 13 residues. V lost 1 base and J lost 5, with 8 bases in between. CDR3 loop: CASSQGSQYGYTF. In DNA, the CDR3 is TGCGCCAGCAGCCAAGGGAGCCAATATGGCTACACCTTC.

The chain carries TRBV3-1 and TRBJ2-7; no reliable D call. V lost 1 base and J 5 bases, leaving 9 bases between the germline ends. Germline values: CDR1 LGHDT, CDR2 YNNKEL (reference sequence). The CDR3 contains 13 residues. The CDR3, as DNA: TGTGCCAGCAGCCAAGTTACTGTCCACGAGCAGTACTTC. The encoded protein is CASSQVTVHEQYF.

V is TRBV5-6 and J is TRBJ2-7, with 9 positions matching TRBD1. Germline values: CDR1 SGHDT, CDR2 YYEEEE. There are 16 residues in the CDR3. J gave up 6 bases and V 0 bases, and 10 bases lay outside the gene matches. The CDR3 DNA reads TGTGCCAGCAGCTTGGCCGGGACAGGGTCCCTCTCCGAGCAGTACTTC. It translates to CASSLAGTGSLSEQYF.

The gene calls are TRBV9 and TRBJ2-1, with 11 bases aligning to TRBD2. The CDR3 extends over 15 amino acids. From germline, CDR1 is SGDLS and CDR2 YYNGEE. J gave up 5 bases and V 2 bases, and 3 bases lay outside the gene matches. The CDR3 DNA is TGTGCCAGCAGCGTCCTAGCGGGAGGTCACAATGAGCAGTTCTTC. It yields the protein CASSVLAGGHNEQFF.

This chain joins TRBV20-1 and TRBJ1-5; D uncertain. This CDR3 comprises 13 residues. CDR1 and CDR2 (germline): DFQATT, SNEGSKA (reference sequence). Between the trimmed V and J ends, which lost 3 bases and 0 bases, there was a span of 6 bases. For the CDR3, the DNA is TGCAGTGCTAGGGGAGTTAGCAATCAGCCCCAGCATTTT. It yields the protein CSARGVSNQPQHF.

The sample holds a few counts of this clonotype. DNA for the CDR3: TGTGCCAGCAGCAGCCGGGACAGGGCGACTATTTTCTATGGCTACACCTTC. This gives the protein CASSSRDRATIFYGYTF. V is TRBV21-1 and J is TRBJ1-2; TRBD1, the table's D call, lacks a check against the DNA. TRBV21-1 is listed as a pseudogene. The CDR3 spans 17 residues.

The gene calls are TRBV12-3 or TRBV12-4 and TRBJ1-1, with a weak D call TRBD1 (6 bases). The germline V and J ends were trimmed by 6 bases and 0 bases, with 23 bases remaining between them. This CDR3 spans 18 amino acids. The CDR3 DNA reads as TGTGCCAGCAGGTACTCCCTCCTTCGACAGGTCATGAACACTGAAGCTTTCTTT. Protein sequence: CASRYSLLRQVMNTEAFF.

The chain has TRBV5-1 and TRBJ2-1; TRBD2 matches at 10 bases. The germline V gene has CDR1 SGHRS and CDR2 YFSETQ. The CDR3 is 20 residues long. The ends lost 4 bases at V and 2 bases at J; junction bases unmatched: 18. The CDR3 nucleotides read TGCGCCAGCAGCCCCTGGACTAGCGGTCAAACCCCTGGCCCCTACAATGAGCAGTTCTTC. As protein: CASSPWTSGQTPGPYNEQFF.

The V and J genes are TRBV6-2 or TRBV6-3 and TRBJ2-7, with TRBD2 matching over 10 bases. The CDR3 is 15 residues long. CDR1 is MNHEY and CDR2 is SVGEGT in the germline V gene. After removal of 6 bases from V and 0 bases from J, the junction contained 5 bases not matched to a gene. For the CDR3, the DNA is TGTGCCAGCAGACCCAGCGGGAGGGCCTCCTACGAGCAGTACTTC. This gives the protein CASRPSGRASYEQYF.

This clonotype was recorded many times. This chain joins TRBV9 and TRBJ2-7, with 8 bases matching TRBD2. CDR1 SGDLS and CDR2 YYNGEE come from the germline V gene. The CDR3 consists of 15 residues. V was pared by 0 bases and J by 0 bases, with 2 bases of the junction left unmatched. For the CDR3, the DNA is TGTGCCAGCAGCGTAGGAGCGGGAGTCTCCTACGAGCAGTACTTC. As protein: CASSVGAGVSYEQYF.

This chain joins TRBV6-7 and TRBJ1-5, with 7 nucleotides matching TRBD1. TRBV6-7 qualifies as an ORF whose function is uncertain. This CDR3 contains 17 residues. V was clipped by 4 bases and J by 0 bases; unmatched bases: 9. The CDR3 sequence: CASSFTGTDHSNQPQHF. CDR3 nucleotide sequence: TGTGCCAGCAGTTTTACCGGGACAGATCATAGCAATCAGCCCCAGCATTTT.

V is TRBV15 and J is TRBJ2-1; TRBD2 matches 7 bases. The germline CDR1 and CDR2 sequences are LNHNV and YYDKDF (reference sequence). The CDR3 consists of 16 residues. The V gene end was trimmed by 1 base and the J gene end by 7 bases; junction bases not matched to a gene: 10. As DNA, the CDR3 is TGTGCCACCAGCAGAGGACGAAGCGGGACTCAAAATGAGCAGTTCTTC. Its protein is CATSRGRSGTQNEQFF.

The chain combines TRBV27 with TRBJ2-1; D not resolved. Germline V gives CDR1 MNHEY, CDR2 SMNVEV (reference sequence). There are 13 residues in the CDR3. Between the trimmed V and J ends, which lost 4 bases and 8 bases, there was a span of 12 bases. CDR3 nucleotides: TGTGCCAGCAGTTCACTTGCGGAGTATGAGCAGTTCTTC. It yields the protein CASSSLAEYEQFF.